Following are 5 T cell receptor beta chains from one sample sequenced in a study of blood T cell repertoires in COVID-19 (dated by TCRdb to the early 2020s). To prepare the library, the immunoSEQ multiplex PCR assay was applied. Entries here come from immuneACCESS through TCRdb and include only in-frame sequences with V and J called. Some clones fail to appear in such tables; in the studies checked, an unresolved V gene covers under half of the shortfall, and the cause of the remainder is unknown. Within this sample are some 510,000 clones, with approximately 88% of them counted one time only. The ten largest account for less than 2% of the sample. Sequencing was carried out using PBMCs or T cells enriched from blood (not recorded which). The receptors were gathered from a woman in her forties who had recovered from COVID-19.

This rearrangement joins TRBV5-1 to TRBJ2-5, with TRBD2 matching over 7 bases. Trimming removed 4 bases from V and 7 bases from J; junction bases left unmatched: 10. The CDR3 is 14 amino acids. The germline gives CDR1 SGHRS, CDR2 YFSETQ. The CDR3 DNA is TGCGCCAGCAGCCCAGCGGGGACGGGAAGGACCCAGTACTTC. It encodes CASSPAGTGRTQYF.

On this clone itself: This sample includes further DNA sequences coding for the same CDR3. The chain joins TRBV4-3 to TRBJ2-3; 11 positions agree with TRBD2. This CDR3 is built from 16 residues. The V gene end was trimmed by 3 bases and the J gene end by 2 bases; junction bases not matched to a gene: 4. Germline CDR1 is LGHNA and CDR2 is YSLEER. CDR3 loop: CASSQRLAGPTDTQYF. In DNA, the CDR3 is TGCGCCAGCAGCCAGAGACTAGCGGGACCCACAGATACGCAGTATTTT.

The genes are TRBV5-1 and TRBJ2-1; 9 bases are a match to TRBD2. The V gene's germline CDR1 is SGHRS and CDR2 YFSETQ. V was pared by 4 bases and J by 9 bases, with 5 bases of the junction left unmatched. The CDR3 covers 13 residues. This chain's CDR3 is CASSPSGIGEQFF. For the CDR3, the DNA is TGCGCCAGCAGCCCTAGCGGGATCGGTGAGCAGTTCTTC. Variable domain in full (rest from reference TRBV5-1 and TRBJ2-1): KAGVTQTPRYLIKTRGQQVTLSCSPISGHRSVSWYQQTPGQGLQFLFEYFSETQRNKGNFPGRFSGRQFSNSRSEMNVSTLELGDSALYLCASSPSGIGEQFFGPGTRLTVL.

The chain uses TRBV4-1 and TRBJ2-3, with TRBD2 identical over 8 bases. Per germline, CDR1 MGHRA and CDR2 YSYEKL. The CDR3 is made up of 17 amino acids. With 4 bases clipped from V and 0 bases from J, the junction kept 9 bases outside the gene matches. Here the CDR3 reads CASSPDTGTSSTDTQYF. CDR3 nucleotides: TGCGCCAGCAGCCCAGACACCGGGACTAGTAGCACAGATACGCAGTATTTT.

This chain connects TRBV18 to TRBJ2-7; TRBD1 agrees at 8 bases. Looked up from germline, CDR1 is KGHSH and CDR2 is LQKENI. The CDR3 length is 17 residues. With V trimmed by 3 bases and J by 1 base, 11 bases remained unmatched. CDR3 coding DNA: TGTGCCAGCTCACCCCTGAACCGGGACAGGCTGTCCTACGAGCAGTACTTC. Translated, it gives CASSPLNRDRLSYEQYF.